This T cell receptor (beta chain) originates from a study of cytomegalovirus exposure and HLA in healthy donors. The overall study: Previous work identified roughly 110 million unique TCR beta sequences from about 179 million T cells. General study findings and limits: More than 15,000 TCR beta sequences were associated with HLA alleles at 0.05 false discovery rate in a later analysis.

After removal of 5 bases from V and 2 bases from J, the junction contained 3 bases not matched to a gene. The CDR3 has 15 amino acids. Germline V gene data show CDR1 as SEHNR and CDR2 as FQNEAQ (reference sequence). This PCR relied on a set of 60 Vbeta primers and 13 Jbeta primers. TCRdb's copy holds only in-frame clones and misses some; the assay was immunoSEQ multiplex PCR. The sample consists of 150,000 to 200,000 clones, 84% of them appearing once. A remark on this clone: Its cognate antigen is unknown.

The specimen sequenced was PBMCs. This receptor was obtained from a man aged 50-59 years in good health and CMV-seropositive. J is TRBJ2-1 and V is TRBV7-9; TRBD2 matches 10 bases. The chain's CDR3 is CASSPTSGAYNEQFF. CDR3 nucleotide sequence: TGTGCCAGCAGCCCAACTAGCGGGGCCTACAATGAGCAGTTCTTC. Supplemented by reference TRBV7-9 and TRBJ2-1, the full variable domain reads DTGVSQNPRHKITKRGQNVTFRCDPISEHNRLYWYRQTLGQGPEFLTYFQNEAQLEKSRLLSDRFSAERPKGSFSTLEIQRTEQGDSAMYLCASSPTSGAYNEQFFGPGTRLTVL.